Presented here are 25 T cell receptor beta chains from one specimen sequenced in a study of blood T cell repertoires in COVID-19. Only in-frame clones appear in the TCRdb table, and some are missing; sequencing was by immunoSEQ multiplex PCR. The sample includes about 260,000 clones, approximately 87% seen only once; the top ten take less than 10%. What was sequenced was peripheral blood. These receptors all stem from a human donor in a cohort sampled during active COVID-19.

The chain is built from TRBV20-1 and TRBJ2-5; no clear D gene. V lost 7 bases and J 6 bases, leaving 12 bases between the germline ends. From germline, CDR1 is DFQATT and CDR2 SNEGSKA (reference sequence). The CDR3 is made up of 11 amino acids. CDR3 nucleotides: TGCAGTGTCAGGATTTTAAAGACCCAGTACTTC. It specifies CSVRILKTQYF.

Details on this clone: Other DNA sequences from this sample encode an identical CDR3 as well. The V and J genes are TRBV3-1 (or the pseudogene TRBV3-2) and TRBJ1-5; the D gene is possibly TRBD1 (5 bases). CDR1 and CDR2 (germline): LGHDT, YNNKEL (reference sequence). The CDR3 is 13 amino acids. With 1 base removed from V and 5 bases from J, the gap between germline ends came to 6 bases. The CDR3 sequence is CASSQGRDQPQHF. The DNA of the CDR3 is TGTGCCAGCAGCCAAGGCAGGGATCAGCCCCAGCATTTT.

The chain has TRBV18 and TRBJ1-5; D remains ambiguous. Germline CDR1 is KGHSH and CDR2 is LQKENI. The V gene lost 3 bases and the J gene lost 0 bases, with 12 bases spanning the gap. This CDR3 is built from 16 residues. CDR3 nucleotides: TGTGCCAGCTCACCTTCTCATGGGAGTAGCAATCAGCCCCAGCATTTT. It encodes CASSPSHGSSNQPQHF. Combining the CDR3 with reference TRBV18 and TRBJ1-5 gives the whole variable domain NAGVMQNPRHLVRRRGQEARLRCSPMKGHSHVYWYRQLPEEGLKFMVYLQKENIIDESGMPKERFSAEFPKEGPSILRIQQVVRGDSAAYFCASSPSHGSSNQPQHFGDGTRLSIL.

This clone was counted only a few times. J is TRBJ1-1 and V is TRBV25-1, with a tentative D call TRBD1 (5 bases). CDR1 MGHDK and CDR2 SYGVNS come from the germline V gene. The ends were cut back, 7 bases at V and 1 base at J, with 16 bases in the middle. The CDR3 has 15 amino acids. CDR3: CASTPHQGGNTEAFF. The DNA of the CDR3 is TGTGCCAGCACACCTCACCAGGGTGGGAACACTGAAGCTTTCTTT.

This clone was picked up a small number of times. The rearrangement uses TRBV9 and TRBJ1-6; D unresolved. V was shortened by 4 bases and J by 10 bases, with 15 bases between the two germline ends. The germline V gene has CDR1 SGDLS and CDR2 YYNGEE. This CDR3 contains 14 residues. CDR3 nucleotide sequence: TGTGCCAGCAGCCCCCCGGGTTTAGCCTCACCCCTCCACTTT. Translated, it gives CASSPPGLASPLHF.

This chain uses TRBV29-1 with TRBJ1-1, with D hard to call. The CDR3 sequence is 14 residues long. V was pared by 1 base and J by 2 bases, with 11 bases between. The germline V gene has CDR1 SQVTM and CDR2 ANQGSEA. The CDR3 protein is CSVEGGRANTEAFF. In DNA, the CDR3 is TGCAGCGTTGAAGGTGGGAGAGCCAACACTGAAGCTTTCTTT.

V gene TRBV18 combines with J gene TRBJ1-4; D ambiguous. V was trimmed by 4 bases and J by 4 bases, leaving 10 bases between them. CDR1 and CDR2 from the germline V gene are KGHSH and LQKENI. This CDR3 is built from 14 residues. Written as DNA, the CDR3 is TGTGCCAGCTCACGGGCAGGAAGTAATGAAAAACTGTTTTTT. Translation: CASSRAGSNEKLFF.

V and J are TRBV5-1 and TRBJ2-5; D is perhaps TRBD2 (6 bases). Between the trimmed V and J ends, which lost 1 base and 2 bases, there was a span of 12 bases. This CDR3 has 15 amino acids. CDR1 is SGHRS and CDR2 is YFSETQ in the germline V gene. This CDR3 reads CASSLTGVVQETQYF. CDR3 nucleotide sequence: TGCGCCAGCAGCTTGACGGGAGTAGTTCAAGAGACCCAGTACTTC. Based on the CDR3 plus reference TRBV5-1 and TRBJ2-5, the full variable domain is KAGVTQTPRYLIKTRGQQVTLSCSPISGHRSVSWYQQTPGQGLQFLFEYFSETQRNKGNFPGRFSGRQFSNSRSEMNVSTLELGDSALYLCASSLTGVVQETQYFGPGTRLLVL.

The genes are TRBV7-8 and TRBJ2-5, with TRBD2 identical over 8 bases. CDR1 SGHVS and CDR2 FQNEAQ come from the germline V gene. The CDR3 sequence is 17 residues long. J was trimmed by 4 bases and V by 5 bases; bases with no gene match: 15. DNA for the CDR3: TGTGCCAGCAGCCCTCTAAGGGCCAGCGGGAGTACAGAGACCCAGTACTTC. Translation gives CASSPLRASGSTETQYF.

The CDR3 DNA is TGCGCCAGCGGAGACAATGAGCAGTTCTTC. It yields the protein CASGDNEQFF. The V call is TRBV10-1, the J call TRBJ2-1; D is unclear. The V end was cut by 8 bases, the J end by 5 bases, with 4 bases between. The CDR3 is 10 residues long. In germline, CDR1 is WNHNN, CDR2 SYGVQD (reference sequence).

The chain is built from TRBV5-6 and TRBJ2-7; TRBD1 agrees at 8 bases. Looked up from germline, CDR1 is SGHDT and CDR2 is YYEEEE. V trimming: 2 bases; J trimming: 4 bases; junction bases outside the gene matches: 11. This CDR3 is 16 amino acids long. CDR3 in amino acids: CASSLTTGDGPYEQYF. DNA for the CDR3: TGTGCCAGCAGCTTAACGACAGGGGATGGGCCGTACGAGCAGTACTTC.

Concerning this clone: The sample holds other DNA sequences that translate to the same CDR3. DNA for the CDR3: TGTGCCATCAGGGGACAGGGGGACTCTAACTATGGCTACACCTTC. Translation gives CAIRGQGDSNYGYTF. The genes are TRBV10-3 and TRBJ1-2; 11 bases line up with TRBD1. The CDR3 length is 15 residues. The germline CDR1 and CDR2 sequences are ENHRY and SYGVKD. The V segment lost 6 bases and the J segment 0 bases; nucleotides outside the gene matches: 3.

This clone has a single count. The chain is built from TRBV28 and TRBJ1-1; 8 bases map to TRBD1. CDR3 length: 14 residues. V shed 6 bases, J shed 1 base, and the junction held 4 bases outside the gene matches. Germline CDR1 is MDHEN and CDR2 is SYDVKM. The CDR3 DNA reads TGTGCCAGCAGCCACGGACAGGGGAACACTGAAGCTTTCTTT. Translation: CASSHGQGNTEAFF.

The V and J genes are TRBV7-6 and TRBJ2-5, with D unclear. The CDR3 spans 14 residues. The V gene lost 2 bases and the J gene lost 1 base, with 8 bases spanning the gap. Germline V gene lookup returns CDR1 SGHVS and CDR2 FNYEAQ. The CDR3 loop reads CASSLREIQETQYF. The CDR3 region has the DNA TGTGCCAGCAGCTTAAGAGAGATCCAAGAGACCCAGTACTTC. Based on the CDR3 plus reference TRBV7-6 and TRBJ2-5, the full variable domain is GAGVSQSPRYKVTKRGQDVALRCDPISGHVSLYWYRQALGQGPEFLTYFNYEAQQDKSGLPNDRFSAERPEGSISTLTIQRTEQRDSAMYRCASSLREIQETQYFGPGTRLLVL.

The chain employs TRBV6-1 and TRBJ2-1; TRBD2 aligns across 12 bases. CDR3 size: 19 residues. CDR1 is MNHNS, CDR2 SASEGT, per germline. J was trimmed by 2 bases and V by 2 bases; bases with no gene match: 10. The CDR3 sequence: CASSESLTRTSGAYNEQFF. The CDR3 coding sequence is TGTGCCAGCAGTGAATCTCTCACGAGGACTAGCGGGGCCTACAATGAGCAGTTCTTC.

V and J are TRBV5-1 and TRBJ1-1; weak D call: TRBD1 (6 bases). The germline gives CDR1 SGHRS, CDR2 YFSETQ. This CDR3 is 15 amino acids long. V dropped 0 bases and J dropped 2 bases, with 11 bases sitting between them. CDR3 sequence reads: CASSLGNRDNTEAFF. The CDR3 DNA follows: TGCGCCAGCAGCTTGGGAAACAGGGACAACACTGAAGCTTTCTTT.

The V and J genes are TRBV10-2 and TRBJ2-7, with 9 bases aligning to TRBD1. Per the germline V gene, CDR1 is WSHSY and CDR2 is SAAADI. The V and J ends lost 7 bases and 5 bases, in that order; junction bases with no gene match: 12. The CDR3 contains 15 residues. CDR3 in DNA: TGCGCCAGCACAAAAAGGGGACAGGGAGAGGACGAGCAGTACTTC. Its protein product is CASTKRGQGEDEQYF.

This chain connects TRBV3-1 (or the pseudogene TRBV3-2) to TRBJ2-7, with TRBD2 as a possible D gene (5 bases). Germline CDR1 and CDR2: LGHDT and YNNKEL (reference sequence). This CDR3 comprises 14 residues. V was shortened by 3 bases and J by 4 bases, with 13 bases between the two germline ends. The CDR3 loop reads CASSQSNGKYEQYF. The CDR3 bases are TGTGCCAGCAGCCAGTCAAACGGGAAGTACGAGCAGTACTTC.

CDR3: CSGGSFGDTEAFF. CDR3 in DNA: TGCAGCGGCGGGTCCTTTGGGGACACTGAAGCTTTCTTT. The chain joins TRBV29-1 to TRBJ1-1; unclear D gene. Germline values: CDR1 SQVTM, CDR2 ANQGSEA. Trimming pared 7 bases from V and 3 bases from J, leaving 15 bases between. The CDR3 extends over 13 amino acids. Based on the CDR3 plus reference TRBV29-1 and TRBJ1-1, the full variable domain is SAVISQKPSRDICQRGTSLTIQCQVDSQVTMMFWYRQQPGQSLTLIATANQGSEATYESGFVIDKFPISRPNLTFSTLTVSNMSPEDSSIYLCSGGSFGDTEAFFGQGTRLTVV.

The V call is TRBV5-4, the J call TRBJ2-3, with 14 nucleotides matching TRBD2. CDR1 SGHNT and CDR2 YYREEE come from the germline V gene (reference sequence). With 5 bases clipped from V and 6 bases from J, the junction kept 5 bases outside the gene matches. The CDR3 covers 15 residues. In nucleotides, the CDR3 is TGTGCCAGCAGAACCGGGACTAGCGGGAGTGATACGCAGTATTTT. Protein product: CASRTGTSGSDTQYF.

DNA of the CDR3: TGTGCCAGCAGCCCCGGGACAGGAGTACAAGAGACCCAGTACTTC. It encodes CASSPGTGVQETQYF. The rearrangement joins TRBV7-9 to TRBJ2-5; 8 bases fit TRBD1. Germline V lookup: CDR1 SEHNR, CDR2 FQNEAQ (reference sequence). With 5 bases clipped from V and 2 bases from J, the junction kept 7 bases outside the gene matches. The CDR3 covers 15 residues.

The chain joins TRBV7-2 to TRBJ2-5; 8 bases fit TRBD2. Germline V gene sequence: CDR1 SGHTA, CDR2 FQGNSA. This CDR3 contains 14 residues. Trimming cost V 3 bases and J 1 base; bases outside gene matches: 1. For the CDR3, the DNA is TGTGCCAGCAGCTTGGGGACTAGCCAAGAGACCCAGTACTTC. This encodes CASSLGTSQETQYF.

This chain links TRBV7-9 with TRBJ1-1, with a tentative D call TRBD1 (6 bases). Germline assignment: CDR1 SEHNR and CDR2 FQNEAQ (reference sequence). Trimming shortened V by 6 bases and J by 5 bases, and 25 bases separated the two germline ends. The CDR3 length is 17 residues. CDR3 DNA: TGTGCCAGCAGTATAGCCTCCCAGGGACCCAGGGGTACTGAAGCTTTCTTT. Translation gives CASSIASQGPRGTEAFF.

This rearrangement joins TRBV24-1 to TRBJ1-1; a weak D match, TRBD1 (5 bases). V lost 9 bases, J lost 7 bases, and 17 bases lay in between. The CDR3 extends over 13 amino acids. Germline V gives CDR1 KGHDR, CDR2 SFDVKD. This CDR3 reads CATGDGRGFEAFF. As DNA, the CDR3 is TGTGCCACCGGGGACGGTCGGGGGTTTGAAGCTTTCTTT.

The chain links TRBV19 to TRBJ2-2; D unresolved. V shed 8 bases and J shed 0 bases, with 10 bases lying between them. CDR1 is LNHDA, CDR2 SQIVND, per germline (reference sequence). CDR3 length: 14 residues. The CDR3 sequence is CASLGYSNTGELFF. CDR3 bases: TGTGCCAGTCTAGGATACTCGAACACCGGGGAGCTGTTTTTT.